The source of this T cell receptor (beta chain) is a study of T cell repertoires in cytomegalovirus infection. Study at large: Researchers turned to recently identified HLA-C-restricted CMV epitopes as well as well-studied HLA-B-restricted ones.

Notes on this clonotype: The antigen is unknown.

TCRdb reanalysed the reads using MiXCR and keeps one entry per CDR3 protein. The data contain about a million distinct CDR3 sequences, approximately 31% of them singletons. The CDR3 has 15 amino acids. Between the trimmed V and J ends, which lost 8 bases and 2 bases, there was a span of 19 bases. The gene calls are TRBV5-3 and TRBJ2-5; TRBD2 is a possible D gene (6 bases). TRBV5-3 is reported as an ORF; its role is uncertain. The sequencing here drew on cultured CD8+ T cells from PBMCs, taken from culture after CMV antigen stimulation. The receptor was isolated from a human donor in good health (CMV status not recorded). Some clones in this sample may be carry-over from other donors' samples. CDR3 sequence reads: CASSGWQSLQETQYF. CDR3 sequence (DNA): TGTGCCAGCAGCGGGTGGCAGTCCCTTCAAGAGACCCAGTACTTC.